Given below is one T cell receptor (beta chain) in context. This sample was included in a study of shared clonotypes between healthy human individuals. Sequenced by immunoSEQ multiplex PCR; TCRdb stores in-frame clones only, minus some. The sample lists more than 850,000 clones, around three quarters seen once, with 0.5% to 0.6% in the top ten. V dropped 1 base and J dropped 6; count of bases not matched to a gene: 3. Germline V CDR1 and CDR2: MNHEY, SMNVEV (reference sequence). The CDR3 sequence is 15 residues long. The chain uses TRBV27 and TRBJ2-1; TRBD2 matches 10 bases. This receptor was obtained from a man between 18 and 29 years old in good health. Some clones in this sample may be carry-over from other donors' samples. Input material: memory CD4+ T cells from PBMCs. Subset in this sample: CD45RA-negative fraction. The CDR3 region is CASSLWSSGSNEQFF. CDR3 in DNA: TGTGCCAGCAGTTTATGGTCTAGCGGGAGCAATGAGCAGTTCTTC.